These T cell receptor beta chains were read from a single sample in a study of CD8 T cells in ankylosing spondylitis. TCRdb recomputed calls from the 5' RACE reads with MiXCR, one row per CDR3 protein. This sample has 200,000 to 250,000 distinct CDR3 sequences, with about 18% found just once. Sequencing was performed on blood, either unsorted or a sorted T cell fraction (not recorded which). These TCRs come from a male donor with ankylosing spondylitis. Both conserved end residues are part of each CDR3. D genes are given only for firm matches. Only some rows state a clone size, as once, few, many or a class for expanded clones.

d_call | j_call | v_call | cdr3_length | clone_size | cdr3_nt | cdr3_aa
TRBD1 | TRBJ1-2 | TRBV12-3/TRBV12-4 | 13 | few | TGTGCCAGCACCCTAACAGGGGTGAATGGCTACACCTTC | CASTLTGVNGYTF
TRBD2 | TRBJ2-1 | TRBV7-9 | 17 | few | TGTGCCAGCAGCTTACCCGGGACTAGCGGGAGTAAAACTGAGCAGTTCTTC | CASSLPGTSGSKTEQFF
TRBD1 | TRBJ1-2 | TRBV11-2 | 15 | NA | TGTGCCAGCAGCCCGCAACCAGGGGGCCACTATGGCTACACCTTC | CASSPQPGGHYGYTF
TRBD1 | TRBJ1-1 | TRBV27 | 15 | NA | TGTGCCAGCAGTTCCCTCACAGGGGGGAACACTGAAGCTTTCTTT | CASSSLTGGNTEAFF
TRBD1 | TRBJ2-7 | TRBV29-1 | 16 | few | TGCAGCGCCCTGGGTGCCCAGGACAGGAACTCCTACGAGCAGTACTTC | CSALGAQDRNSYEQYF
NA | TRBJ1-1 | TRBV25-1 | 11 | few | TGTGCCAGCAGTGCGGGACTCCAAGCTTTCTTT | CASSAGLQAFF
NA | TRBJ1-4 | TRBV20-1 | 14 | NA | TGCAGTGCTAGAAATAACAGGGAAGATGAAAAACTGTTTTTT | CSARNNREDEKLFF
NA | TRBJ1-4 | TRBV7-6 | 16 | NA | TGTGCCAGCAGCTTAGGGATGTTTGCGGCTAATGAAAAACTGTTTTTT | CASSLGMFAANEKLFF
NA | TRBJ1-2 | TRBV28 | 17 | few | TGTGCCAGCAGCCCACTCTCCTCGGCCCTGACTAACTATGGCTACACCTTC | CASSPLSSALTNYGYTF
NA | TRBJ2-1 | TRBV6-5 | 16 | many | TGTGCCAGCAGTTACAGAGACGCCCCTGCCTACAATGAGCAGTTCTTC | CASSYRDAPAYNEQFF
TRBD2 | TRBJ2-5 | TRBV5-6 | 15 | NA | TGTGCCAGCAGCTTGATAGCGGGACCGAGGGAGACCCAGTACTTC | CASSLIAGPRETQYF
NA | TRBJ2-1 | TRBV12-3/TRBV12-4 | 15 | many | TGTGCCAGCAGTCTCTACTCTCCGGTCCACAATGAGCAGTTCTTC | CASSLYSPVHNEQFF
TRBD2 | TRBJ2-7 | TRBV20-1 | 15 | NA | TGCAGTCTGCCCAGTGGCGGGAGGTTTACCTACGAGCAGTACTTC | CSLPSGGRFTYEQYF
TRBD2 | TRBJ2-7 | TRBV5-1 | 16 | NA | TGCGCCAGCAGCTTGGAATTGGCGGGAGGATACTACGAGCAGTACTTC | CASSLELAGGYYEQYF
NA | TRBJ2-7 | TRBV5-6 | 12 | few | TGTGCCAGCAGCTTGTACTATGGGGAGCAGTACTTC | CASSLYYGEQYF
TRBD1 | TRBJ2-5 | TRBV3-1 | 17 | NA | TGTGCCAGCAGCCAATACCCGACAGGGGGCGGGGAAGAGACCCAGTACTTC | CASSQYPTGGGEETQYF
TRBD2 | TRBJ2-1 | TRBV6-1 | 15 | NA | TGTGCCAGCAGTACCGGGACTAGCGGGAACAATGAGCAGTTCTTC | CASSTGTSGNNEQFF
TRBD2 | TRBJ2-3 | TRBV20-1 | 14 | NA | TGCAGTGGTACCCTGGGGGGGGGACCAGATACGCAGTATTTT | CSGTLGGGPDTQYF
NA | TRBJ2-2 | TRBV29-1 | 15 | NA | NA | CSVEDRGNTGELFFF
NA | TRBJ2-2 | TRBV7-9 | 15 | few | TGTGCCAGCAGCTTAGGGTACCTACCCACCGGGGAGCTGTTTTTT | CASSLGYLPTGELFF
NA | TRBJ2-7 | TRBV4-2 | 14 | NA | TGTGCCAGCAGCCAAGCAGGGTTGACTTCCGAGCAGTACTTC | CASSQAGLTSEQYF
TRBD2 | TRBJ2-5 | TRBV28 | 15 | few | TGTGCCAGCAGTTTTAGCGGGGGTACTCTTGAGACCCAGTACTTC | CASSFSGGTLETQYF
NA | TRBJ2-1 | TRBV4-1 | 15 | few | TGCGCCAGCAGCCAAGAGTGGAGGGGGGGGGGTGAGCAGTTCTTC | CASSQEWRGGGEQFF
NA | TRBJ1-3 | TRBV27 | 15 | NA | TGTGCCAGCAGTTTAGGGGGCAGGCCTGGAAACACCATATATTTT | CASSLGGRPGNTIYF
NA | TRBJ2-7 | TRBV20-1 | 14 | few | TGCAGTGCAACGACCCCGGTCGACGACTACGAGCAGTACTTC | CSATTPVDDYEQYF
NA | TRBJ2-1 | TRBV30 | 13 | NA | TGTGCCTGGAGTGTATGGGTTTACAATGAGCAGTTCTTC | CAWSVWVYNEQFF
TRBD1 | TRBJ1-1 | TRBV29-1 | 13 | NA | TGCAGCGTTGATGACGACAGGGCCACTGAAGCTTTCTTT | CSVDDDRATEAFF
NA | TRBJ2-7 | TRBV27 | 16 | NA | TGTGCCAGCAGTTTAGGTACTAGCTGGAGGTTGCACGAGCAGTACTTC | CASSLGTSWRLHEQYF
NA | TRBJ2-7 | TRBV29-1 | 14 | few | TGCAGCGTCATGACAGAAGACATCTCCTACGAGCAGTACTTC | CSVMTEDISYEQYF
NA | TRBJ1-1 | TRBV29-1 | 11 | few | TGCAGCGTTGAGCCGGGAACTGAAGCTTTCTTT | CSVEPGTEAFF
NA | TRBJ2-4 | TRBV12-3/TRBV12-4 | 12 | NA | TGTGCCAGCAGTTCCGAGGGTCACATTCAGTACTTC | CASSSEGHIQYF
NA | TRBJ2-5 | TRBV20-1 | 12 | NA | TGCAGTGCTAGGGGGGTTAGGGAGACCCAGTACTTC | CSARGVRETQYF
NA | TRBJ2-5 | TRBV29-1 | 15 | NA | TGCAGCGTTGAAGACTACCGGGACCCCCGATGGACCCAGTACTTC | CSVEDYRDPRWTQYF
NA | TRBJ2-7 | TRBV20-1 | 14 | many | TGCAGTGCTAGAGCCGGGATGGCTTACTACGAGCAGTACTTC | CSARAGMAYYEQYF
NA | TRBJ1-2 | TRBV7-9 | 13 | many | TGTGCCAGCAGGCCATCAGGAGTTTATGGCTACACCTTC | CASRPSGVYGYTF
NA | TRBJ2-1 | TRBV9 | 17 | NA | TGTGCCAGCAGCTCCCGGTCGCGGGACGGGGTTGGTGATGAGCAGTTCTTC | CASSSRSRDGVGDEQFF
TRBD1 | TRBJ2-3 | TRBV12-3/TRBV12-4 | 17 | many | TGTGCCAGCATCCTCATGACAGGGGACGGGAGCACAGATACGCAGTATTTT | CASILMTGDGSTDTQYF
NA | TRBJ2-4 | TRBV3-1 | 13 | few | TGTGCCAGCAGCCAGCCCAGCCTCGACATTCAGTACTTC | CASSQPSLDIQYF
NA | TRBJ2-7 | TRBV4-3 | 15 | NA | TGCGCCAGCAGCCAAGGCCGAGGGCAGATTTACGAGCAGTACTTC | CASSQGRGQIYEQYF
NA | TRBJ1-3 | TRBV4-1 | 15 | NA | TGCGCCAGCAGCCTCGATTTGGCCTCTGGAAACACCATATATTTT | CASSLDLASGNTIYF
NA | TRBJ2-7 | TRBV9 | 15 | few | TGTGCCAGCAGCGTAGCTGGTGGGAGCTCCTACGAGCAGTACTTC | CASSVAGGSSYEQYF
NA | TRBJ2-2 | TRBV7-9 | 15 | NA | TGTGCCAGCAGCCCCCCCGACCCTGAGACCGGGGAGCTGTTTTTT | CASSPPDPETGELFF
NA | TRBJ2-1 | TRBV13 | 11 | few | TGTGCCAGTGGGGTCGAGGCTGAGCAGTTCTTC | CASGVEAEQFF
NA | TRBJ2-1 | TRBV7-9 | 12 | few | TGTGCCAGCAGCGGTGACAGCAATGAGCAGTTCTTC | CASSGDSNEQFF
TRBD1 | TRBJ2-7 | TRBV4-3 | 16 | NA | TGCGCCAGCAGCCAGGACGGCTGGGGACAGGGGTACGAGCAGTACTTC | CASSQDGWGQGYEQYF
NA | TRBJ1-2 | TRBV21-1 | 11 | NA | TGTGCCAGCAGCAACAGGGCTGGCTACACCTTC | CASSNRAGYTF
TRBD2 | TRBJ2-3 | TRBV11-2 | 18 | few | TGTGCCAGCAGCTTAGTATTTTCCGCGGGGGACCTCACAGATACGCAGTATTTT | CASSLVFSAGDLTDTQYF
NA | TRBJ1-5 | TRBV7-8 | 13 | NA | TGTGCCAGCGCCGCAAGTGGCGTTCAGCCCCAGCATTTT | CASAASGVQPQHF
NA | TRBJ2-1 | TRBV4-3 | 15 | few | TGCGCCAGCAGCCAACTGGCGGGCCTCTTATATGAGCAGTTCTTC | CASSQLAGLLYEQFF
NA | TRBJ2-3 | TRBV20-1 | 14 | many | TGCAGTGCTAGTGCGTGGGAGGCAACAGATACGCAGTATTTT | CSASAWEATDTQYF
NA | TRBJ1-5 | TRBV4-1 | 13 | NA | TGCGCCAGCAGCGGAAATCTTGGTCAGCCCCAGCATTTT | CASSGNLGQPQHF
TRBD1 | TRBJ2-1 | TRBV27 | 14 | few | TGTGCCAGCAGTCCGGGACAGGGTCACAATGAGCAGTTCTTC | CASSPGQGHNEQFF
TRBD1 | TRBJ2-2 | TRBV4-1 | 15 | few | TGCGCCAGCAGCCAGGAGACAGGGGTTTCCGGGGAGCTGTTTTTT | CASSQETGVSGELFF
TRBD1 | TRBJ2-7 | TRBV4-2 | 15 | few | TGTGCCAGCAGCCAAAACACCGGGACAGCTTACGAGCAGTACTTC | CASSQNTGTAYEQYF